These 27 T cell receptor beta chains share one sample of origin, sequenced in a study of blood T cells in healthy people across ages. Next came a second PCR, run for about 6 to 11 cycles, which used a sample-barcoded 5' primer along with a J-beta primer mix. TCRdb reprocessed the 5' RACE reads with MiXCR, giving one entry per CDR3 protein. Among 380,000 or so distinct CDR3 sequences listed, approximately 47% were seen once. Sequenced input: blood. Source of these receptors: a man aged 60-69 years in good health.

This clonotype showed up just a few times. The rearrangement joins TRBV6-5 to TRBJ1-5, with a tentative D call TRBD1 (6 bases). Germline V CDR1 and CDR2: MNHEY, SVGAGI. The length of the CDR3 is 16 residues. Trimming pared 7 bases from V and 2 bases from J, leaving 18 bases between. The CDR3 sequence: CASIPSPGEGNQPQHF. Written as DNA, the CDR3 is TGTGCCAGCATTCCGAGCCCAGGGGAGGGCAATCAGCCCCAGCATTTT.

This clonotype showed up just a few times. V is TRBV6-1 and J is TRBJ1-6, with 8 bases aligning to TRBD1. CDR1 MNHNS and CDR2 SASEGT come from the germline V gene. The CDR3 contains 15 residues. V gave up 3 bases and J gave up 7 bases; unmatched junction bases: 5. The CDR3 coding sequence is TGTGCCAGCAGTGACAGGGGGCTAGTGAATTCACCCCTCCACTTT. This encodes CASSDRGLVNSPLHF.

The rearrangement links TRBV14 to TRBJ2-1; 8 bases are shared with TRBD1. The V gene end was trimmed by 0 bases and the J gene end by 7 bases; junction bases not matched to a gene: 5. The CDR3 is 15 amino acids. CDR1 is SGHDN and CDR2 is FVKESK in the germline V gene. The CDR3 DNA follows: TGTGCCAGCAGCCAAGATACCCACAGGGGGAATGAGCAGTTCTTC. Translation: CASSQDTHRGNEQFF.

V and J are TRBV3-1 and TRBJ1-2; the D gene is possibly TRBD1 (5 bases). V gave up 1 base and J gave up 5 bases, with 14 bases separating them. Germline loops: CDR1 LGHDT, CDR2 YNNKEL (reference sequence). The CDR3 is made up of 15 amino acids. Here the CDR3 reads CASSQGGLQAYGYTF. DNA of the CDR3: TGTGCCAGCAGCCAAGGGGGACTACAGGCGTATGGCTACACCTTC.

This chain connects TRBV7-2 to TRBJ1-1; 8 bases map to TRBD1. This CDR3 has 16 amino acids. The germline CDR1 and CDR2 sequences are SGHTA and FQGNSA. The trim removed 4 bases at V and 0 bases at J, leaving 7 bases unmatched. CDR3 in DNA: TGTGCCAGCAGCTCTTGGACAGGGCGAATGAACACTGAAGCTTTCTTT. Residues: CASSSWTGRMNTEAFF.

This chain connects TRBV20-1 to TRBJ1-2; 7 bases are shared with TRBD1. The CDR3 extends over 16 amino acids. Trimming at V came to 2 bases and at J to 7 bases, leaving 16 bases not matched to a gene. Per germline, CDR1 DFQATT and CDR2 SNEGSKA (reference sequence). CDR3 in DNA: TGCAGTGCTAGATCCCCCTGGGACAGCACCCAGGGTGGCTACACCTTC. Translated, it gives CSARSPWDSTQGGYTF.

To note about this clonotype: One junction end does not reproduce the germline sequence, and a read error may be involved. The genes are TRBV18 and TRBJ2-3; D uncertain. Germline assignment: CDR1 KGHSH and CDR2 LQKENI. This CDR3 has 15 amino acids. The CDR3 DNA reads as TGTGCCAGCTCACCGCATAAAGGAAGCACAGATCCGCAGTATTTT. Encoded protein: CASSPHKGSTDPQYF.

V gene TRBV24-1 combines with J gene TRBJ2-6; D is unclear. Trimming shortened V by 4 bases and J by 0 bases, and 12 bases separated the two germline ends. Germline CDR1 is KGHDR and CDR2 is SFDVKD. The CDR3 runs 17 residues. In DNA, the CDR3 is TGTGCCACCAGTGACCCGGACGGATACTCTGGGGCCAACGTCCTGACTTTC. It yields the protein CATSDPDGYSGANVLTF.

This clonotype came up many times. The chain recombines TRBV7-6 with TRBJ2-3; D is uncertain. The V gene lost 2 bases and the J gene lost 2 bases, with 5 bases spanning the gap. This CDR3 spans 13 amino acids. The V gene's germline CDR1 is SGHVS and CDR2 FNYEAQ. CDR3 protein: CASSLNPTDTQYF. DNA for the CDR3: TGTGCCAGCAGCTTAAATCCCACAGATACGCAGTATTTT.

CDR3 DNA: TGCAGCGTTTCAAACCCCACAGGGGTGTCGGGCTCTGGGGCCAACGTCCTGACTTTC. It codes for CSVSNPTGVSGSGANVLTF. V usage is TRBV29-1 and J usage is TRBJ2-6, with 7 bases lining up with TRBD1. CDR1 SQVTM and CDR2 ANQGSEA come from the germline V gene. V was clipped by 5 bases and J by 0 bases; unmatched bases: 16. The CDR3 has 19 amino acids.

This clonotype was detected only a few times. V and J are TRBV7-2 and TRBJ2-7, with TRBD2 matching over 9 bases. The CDR3 length is 15 residues. Germline-derived CDR1 and CDR2 are SGHTA and FQGNSA. Unmatched junction bases numbered 7, after V lost 7 bases and J lost 0 bases. This chain's CDR3 is CASTSSGASSYEQYF. In DNA, the CDR3 is TGTGCCAGCACCTCTAGCGGGGCGAGCTCCTACGAGCAGTACTTC.

There are a few counts of this clonotype. The chain joins TRBV27 to TRBJ2-3; D not certain. Germline CDR1 and CDR2: MNHEY and SMNVEV (reference sequence). Trimming pared 0 bases from V and 4 bases from J, leaving 5 bases between. This CDR3 spans 13 amino acids. The CDR3 protein is CASSLSIPDTQYF. DNA for the CDR3: TGTGCCAGCAGTTTATCGATCCCAGATACGCAGTATTTT.

The genes are TRBV28 and TRBJ1-1, with a possible D match to TRBD1 (6 bases). Trimming took 5 bases from V and 8 from J, leaving 12 bases between them. The CDR3 totals 12 residues. From germline, CDR1 is MDHEN and CDR2 SYDVKM. The CDR3 DNA is TGTGCCAGCAGTATCCAGGGGTCGGAAGCTTTCTTT. This translates into CASSIQGSEAFF.

The rearrangement uses TRBV6-5 and TRBJ2-1; 7 bases align to TRBD2. CDR3 length: 18 amino acids. The V segment lost 4 bases and the J segment 0 bases; nucleotides outside the gene matches: 12. Germline CDR1 MNHEY, CDR2 SVGAGI. The CDR3 nucleotides are TGTGCCAGCAGTTCCGTGGGGGTAGCGGGCAGCTCCTACAATGAGCAGTTCTTC. It yields the protein CASSSVGVAGSSYNEQFF.

On this clonotype: Possible read error: a much larger clone is one base away. This rearrangement joins TRBV20-1 to TRBJ2-1; D gene uncertain. Per the germline V gene, CDR1 is DFQATT and CDR2 is SNEGSKA (reference sequence). This CDR3 comprises 14 residues. CDR3: CSARDYERNNDQFF. The CDR3 DNA sequence: TGCAGTGCTAGAGACTACGAAAGGAACAATGATCAGTTCTTC.

This clonotype turned up a few times. The rearrangement uses TRBV14 and TRBJ2-3, with TRBD2 matching 9 bases. Unmatched junction bases numbered 5, after V lost 1 base and J lost 3 bases. Germline lookup yields CDR1 SGHDN and CDR2 FVKESK. CDR3 length: 16 amino acids. CDR3 nucleotide sequence: TGTGCCAGCAGCCAAGTTAGCGGGAGAGGAACAGATACGCAGTATTTT. This gives the protein CASSQVSGRGTDTQYF.

The gene calls are TRBV12-3 or TRBV12-4 and TRBJ1-2; 12 positions match TRBD1. V lost 3 bases to trimming and J lost 13 bases; unmatched junction nucleotides: 3. This CDR3 has 12 residues. Here the CDR3 reads CASSLGQGASTF. In DNA form, the CDR3 reads TGTGCCAGCAGTTTGGGACAGGGGGCTTCCACCTTC.

The J gene is TRBJ2-1, the V gene TRBV6-2 or TRBV6-3; D might be TRBD1 (5 bases). The better agreement between TRBJ2-7 and the DNA end casts doubt on the J call. Germline-derived CDR1 and CDR2 are MNHEY and SVGEGT. The CDR3 spans 15 residues. DNA for the CDR3: TGTGCCAGCAGTCCATCAGGGATTAGGTACAATGAGCAGTACTTC. This translates into CASSPSGIRYNEQYF.

The gene calls are TRBV4-3 and TRBJ2-5; 9 bases align to TRBD1. V trimming: 3 bases; J trimming: 4 bases; junction bases outside the gene matches: 12. CDR1 is LGHNA, CDR2 YSLEER, per germline. The CDR3 is 17 amino acids. CDR3 nucleotides: TGCGCCAGCAGCCAGGGGACAATACAGGGGGCGGGAGAGACCCAGTACTTC. Protein sequence: CASSQGTIQGAGETQYF.

The CDR3 sequence is CSVVRVTGGNEQFF. The CDR3 nucleotides are TGCAGCGTTGTTAGGGTCACCGGAGGCAATGAGCAGTTCTTC. The V gene is TRBV29-1, the J gene TRBJ2-1, with D possibly being TRBD2 (5 bases). Looked up from germline, CDR1 is SQVTM and CDR2 is ANQGSEA. The CDR3 length is 14 residues. Between the trimmed V and J ends, which lost 4 bases and 6 bases, there was a span of 16 bases.

The chain couples TRBV3-1 to TRBJ1-1; 7 nucleotides align to TRBD1. The CDR3 is 15 amino acids. After removal of 4 bases from V and 0 bases from J, the junction contained 5 bases not matched to a gene. Looked up from germline, CDR1 is LGHDT and CDR2 is YNNKEL (reference sequence). The CDR3: CASSRHRGLNTEAFF. Written as DNA, the CDR3 is TGTGCCAGCAGCCGCCACAGGGGTTTGAACACTGAAGCTTTCTTT.

This clonotype was seen once. The chain joins TRBV7-2 to TRBJ1-2; 9 nucleotides align to TRBD1. This CDR3 region has 16 residues. The germline V gene encodes CDR1 SGHTA and CDR2 FQGNSA. The V gene end was trimmed by 5 bases and the J gene end by 6 bases; junction bases not matched to a gene: 13. The CDR3 region has the DNA TGTGCCAGCAGCCCCGGTGGGACAGGGTTTGTTCATGGCTACACCTTC. Translation: CASSPGGTGFVHGYTF.

The table lists this clonotype with many counts. The rearrangement links TRBV29-1 to TRBJ2-5; no clear D. The V gene's germline CDR1 is SQVTM and CDR2 ANQGSEA. The length of the CDR3 is 12 residues. V lost 2 bases and J lost 5, with 9 bases in between. CDR3 coding DNA: TGCAGCGTTGAAATGGGGTGGGAGACCCAGTACTTC. Its protein is CSVEMGWETQYF.

Comment on this clonotype: At one of its ends the junction is not consistent with the germline gene, which may arise from a read error. This chain uses TRBV7-2 with TRBJ2-7, with TRBD1 matching over 8 bases. Germline CDR1 reads SGHTA; CDR2 reads FQGNSA. The CDR3 sequence is 15 residues long. Written as DNA, the CDR3 is TGTGCCAGCAGCTACTCCGGGACAGGTGACTACAAGCAGTACTTC. This sequence encodes CASSYSGTGDYKQYF.

This clonotype turned up a few times. The chain uses TRBV20-1 and TRBJ2-3, with TRBD1 as a possible D gene (6 bases). The CDR3 extends over 13 amino acids. Germline V gene data show CDR1 as DFQATT and CDR2 as SNEGSKA (reference sequence). Trimming took off 7 bases at V and 0 bases at J, with 11 bases between the two ends. The DNA for the CDR3 is TGCAGTGGGGGGCGCCGGAGCACAGATACGCAGTATTTT. It yields the protein CSGGRRSTDTQYF.

The CDR3 protein is CASSGEGGGASYEQYF. For the CDR3, the DNA is TGTGCCAGCAGCGGGGAGGGTGGGGGGGCATCCTACGAGCAGTACTTC. V usage is TRBV5-6 and J usage is TRBJ2-7, with D possibly TRBD2 on 7 matching bases. In germline, CDR1 is SGHDT, CDR2 YYEEEE. The CDR3 loop spans 16 amino acids. V shed 4 bases and J shed 1 base, with 18 bases lying between them.

Judged by abundance, this clonotype is medium-sized. The chain joins TRBV20-1 to TRBJ1-2; D is ambiguous. This CDR3 region has 12 residues. CDR1 is DFQATT and CDR2 is SNEGSKA in the germline V gene (reference sequence). CDR3 in DNA: TGCAGAGCGACGGGGTCGACTTATGGCTACACCTTC. Protein sequence: CRATGSTYGYTF.